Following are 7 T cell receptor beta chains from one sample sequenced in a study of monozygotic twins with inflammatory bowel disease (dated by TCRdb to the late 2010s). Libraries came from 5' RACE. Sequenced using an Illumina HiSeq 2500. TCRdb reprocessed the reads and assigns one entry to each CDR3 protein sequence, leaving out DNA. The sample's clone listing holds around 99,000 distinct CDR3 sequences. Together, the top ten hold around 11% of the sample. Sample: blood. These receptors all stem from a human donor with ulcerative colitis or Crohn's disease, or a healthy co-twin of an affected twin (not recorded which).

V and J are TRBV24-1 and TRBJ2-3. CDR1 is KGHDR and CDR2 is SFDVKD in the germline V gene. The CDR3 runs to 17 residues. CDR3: CATSDLSETPSTDTQYF.

CDR3 region: CSASASLTGARETQYF. This chain joins TRBV20-1 and TRBJ2-5; TCRdb names TRBD1, which stays unverified in the absence of DNA. CDR1 and CDR2 from the germline V gene are DFQATT and SNEGSKA (reference sequence). The CDR3 sequence is 16 residues long.

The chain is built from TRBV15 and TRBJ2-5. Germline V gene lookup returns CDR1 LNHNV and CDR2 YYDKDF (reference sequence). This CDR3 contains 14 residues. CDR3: CATGNTVRAETQYF.

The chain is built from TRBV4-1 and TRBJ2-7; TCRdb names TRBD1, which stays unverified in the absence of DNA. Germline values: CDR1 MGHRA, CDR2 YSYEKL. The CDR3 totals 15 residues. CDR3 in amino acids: CASSQVETGGYEQYF.

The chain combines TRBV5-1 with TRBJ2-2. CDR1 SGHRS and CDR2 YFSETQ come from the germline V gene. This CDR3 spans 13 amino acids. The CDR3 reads CASSLERTGALFF.

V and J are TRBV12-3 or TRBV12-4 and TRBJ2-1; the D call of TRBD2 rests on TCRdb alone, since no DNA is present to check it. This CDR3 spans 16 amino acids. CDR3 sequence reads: CASSLSLAGNYNEQFF.

CDR3 sequence: CASSFEGLYTQYF. The rearrangement links TRBV7-2 to TRBJ2-3; as DNA is missing, the TRBD2 call by TCRdb cannot be tested. In germline, CDR1 is SGHTA, CDR2 FQGNSA. The CDR3 has 13 residues.